The clone carrying this TCR beta chain is labeled medium-sized. The protocol was immunoSEQ multiplex PCR, while the TCRdb copy is restricted to in-frame clones and leaves out a portion. The sample includes 50,000 or so clones, approximately 80% of them seen just once. The data originate from a study of PD-L1 blockade in urothelial cancer. This CDR3 is 14 amino acids long. Germline CDR1 MNHEY, CDR2 SVGAGI. V trimming: 5 bases; J trimming: 2 bases; junction bases outside the gene matches: 2. The chain couples TRBV6-5 to TRBJ1-5; 8 nucleotides match TRBD1. Source: PBMCs, taken around atezolizumab (anti-PD-L1) treatment. This receptor was identified in a man between 70 and 80 years old with urothelial cancer. The chain's CDR3 is CASSAGGGNQPQHF. The CDR3 coding sequence is TGTGCCAGCAGTGCAGGGGGCGGCAATCAGCCCCAGCATTTT.